Following are 29 T cell receptor beta chains from one sample sequenced in a study of Tregs in tolerant kidney transplant recipients. Related graft donors supplied nonmyeloablative bone marrow transplants, and mixed chimerism was transient. The assay was immunoSEQ multiplex PCR, and TCRdb's table has in-frame clones only and misses some. This sample has tens of thousands of clones, with over 85% found just once. The source was CD4+ T cells from blood (PBMCs), collected 12 months after the transplant. All receptors derive from a human patient who received a combined kidney and bone marrow transplant. Some of the T cells may derive from the graft donor.

The rearrangement uses TRBV7-2 and TRBJ2-2, with D possibly being TRBD2 (7 bases). CDR1 is SGHTA, CDR2 FQGNSA, per germline. The CDR3 is made up of 14 amino acids. The ends were cut back, 6 bases at V and 6 bases at J, with 14 bases in the middle. The CDR3 region is CASRAGGRAGELFF. CDR3 nucleotide sequence: TGTGCCAGCAGGGCCGGGGGGCGGGCCGGGGAGCTGTTTTTT. Full variable domain (outside the CDR3, taken from reference TRBV7-2 and TRBJ2-2): GAGVSQSPSNKVTEKGKDVELRCDPISGHTALYWYRQSLGQGLEFLIYFQGNSAPDKSGLPSDRFSAERTGGSVSTLTIQRTQQEDSAVYLCASRAGGRAGELFFGEGSRLTVL.

The rearrangement uses TRBV5-1 and TRBJ2-1, with 9 nucleotides matching TRBD2. The germline V gene encodes CDR1 SGHRS and CDR2 YFSETQ. With 0 bases clipped from V and 0 bases from J, the junction kept 4 bases outside the gene matches. The CDR3 spans 17 residues. CDR3 sequence reads: CASSLGLAGNSYNEQFF. The CDR3 DNA is TGCGCCAGCAGCTTGGGCCTAGCGGGGAACTCCTACAATGAGCAGTTCTTC. The full variable domain, completed using reference TRBV5-1 and TRBJ2-1, is KAGVTQTPRYLIKTRGQQVTLSCSPISGHRSVSWYQQTPGQGLQFLFEYFSETQRNKGNFPGRFSGRQFSNSRSEMNVSTLELGDSALYLCASSLGLAGNSYNEQFFGPGTRLTVL.

The chain carries TRBV7-9 and TRBJ1-5, with 10 bases that match TRBD1. Germline V gene sequence: CDR1 SEHNR, CDR2 FQNEAQ (reference sequence). Losses at the gene ends were 1 base for V and 7 bases for J; bases not matched to a gene: 4. This CDR3 has 15 amino acids. The DNA of the CDR3 is TGTGCCAGCAGCTTAGTTCGGACAGGGGGGCAGCCCCAGCATTTT. It is translated as CASSLVRTGGQPQHF. Looking up the rest from reference TRBV7-9 and TRBJ1-5 gives the full variable domain: DTGVSQNPRHKITKRGQNVTFRCDPISEHNRLYWYRQTLGQGPEFLTYFQNEAQLEKSRLLSDRFSAERPKGSFSTLEIQRTEQGDSAMYLCASSLVRTGGQPQHFGDGTRLSIL.

The V gene is TRBV19, the J gene TRBJ1-1; perhaps TRBD1 as D (5 bases). The CDR3 sequence is 16 residues long. Trimming cost V 4 bases and J 0 bases, with 15 bases left between them. Germline V gives CDR1 LNHDA, CDR2 SQIVND (reference sequence). CDR3 nucleotide sequence: TGTGCCAGTAGTAGCCAGGGCAAAGATTTGAACACTGAAGCTTTCTTT. It specifies CASSSQGKDLNTEAFF.

This CDR3 reads CASSKVRRGGSQETQYF. CDR3 sequence (DNA): TGTGCCAGCAGCAAAGTGAGGCGGGGGGGATCCCAAGAGACCCAGTACTTC. This chain joins TRBV21-1 and TRBJ2-5; TRBD2, as called in the table, went unchecked against the DNA. TRBV21-1 is tagged as a pseudogene. The CDR3 is 17 residues long.

The chain carries TRBV9 and TRBJ2-1; 9 positions agree with TRBD2. There are 15 residues in the CDR3. CDR1 and CDR2 (germline): SGDLS, YYNGEE. The V and J ends lost 0 bases and 6 bases, in that order; junction bases with no gene match: 4. CDR3: CASSVVAGGGNEQFF. The CDR3 nucleotides read TGTGCCAGCAGCGTAGTGGCGGGAGGGGGCAATGAGCAGTTCTTC.

CDR3 loop: CASSQSRQGGYEQYF. CDR3 nucleotides: TGCGCCAGCAGTCAATCCCGACAGGGTGGGTACGAGCAGTACTTC. The rearrangement joins TRBV23-1 to TRBJ2-7; TRBD1 agrees at 7 bases. TRBV23-1 falls under the ORF class, with uncertain function. The CDR3 is 15 residues long. The J segment lost 4 bases and the V segment lost 0 bases, leaving 6 bases of the junction unmatched.

The rearrangement links TRBV13 to TRBJ2-5, with D tentatively TRBD2 (6 bases). Per germline, CDR1 PRHDT and CDR2 FYEKMQ (reference sequence). The CDR3 runs 15 residues. V shed 2 bases and J shed 7 bases, with 17 bases lying between them. In nucleotides, the CDR3 is TGTGCCAGCAGCTTAATGGGGGGACCCGGAGGGACCCAGTACTTC. Its protein product is CASSLMGGPGGTQYF.

CDR3 region: CASSLREIDYGYTF. CDR3 DNA sequence: TGTGCCAGCAGCTTACGGGAGATAGACTATGGCTACACCTTC. The genes are TRBV7-2 and TRBJ1-2; D gene unclear. The CDR3 totals 14 residues. Per germline, CDR1 SGHTA and CDR2 FQGNSA. Trimming took off 2 bases at V and 3 bases at J, with 10 bases between the two ends.

The J gene is TRBJ1-1, the V gene TRBV27; D is undetermined. Trimming removed 5 bases at V and 6 bases at J, with 13 bases between. The germline V gene encodes CDR1 MNHEY and CDR2 SMNVEV (reference sequence). The length of the CDR3 is 13 residues. The CDR3 protein is CASSPSWLSEAFF. In nucleotides, the CDR3 is TGTGCCAGCAGTCCTTCGTGGCTTTCTGAAGCTTTCTTT.

In its sample, this clone was seen once. This sequence joins TRBV13 and TRBJ2-3; D perhaps matches TRBD2 (6 bases). Germline V CDR1 and CDR2: PRHDT, FYEKMQ (reference sequence). Trimming removed 0 bases at V and 2 bases at J, with 9 bases between. This CDR3 comprises 15 residues. CDR3 in amino acids: CASSLGTGDTDTQYF. In nucleotides, the CDR3 is TGTGCCAGCAGCTTAGGGACGGGAGACACAGATACGCAGTATTTT.

The chain uses TRBV27 and TRBJ1-2; D is possibly TRBD1 (5 bases). The CDR3 extends over 15 amino acids. V lost 3 bases, J lost 2 bases, and 13 bases lay in between. Germline V lookup: CDR1 MNHEY, CDR2 SMNVEV (reference sequence). As DNA, the CDR3 is TGTGCCAGCAGTTTCGGGGGGAGTAGGAACTATGGCTACACCTTC. Its protein product is CASSFGGSRNYGYTF.

V is TRBV19 and J is TRBJ2-4, with TRBD1 identical over 10 bases. The CDR3 runs 13 residues. The germline V gene encodes CDR1 LNHDA and CDR2 SQIVND (reference sequence). The junction had 1 base not matched to a gene; V was cut back by 6 bases and J by 5 bases. The CDR3 spells CASRGTGENIQYF. The CDR3 nucleotides read TGTGCCAGTAGGGGGACAGGGGAAAACATTCAGTACTTC.

The chain employs TRBV7-7 and TRBJ2-3; possibly TRBD1 for D (5 bases). The V gene lost 8 bases and the J gene lost 4 bases, with 16 bases spanning the gap. Per the germline V gene, CDR1 is SSHAT and CDR2 is FNYEAQ (reference sequence). The CDR3 extends over 14 amino acids. The CDR3 DNA reads as TGTGCCAGCGGAGAGTATGGGGCCGCAGATACGCAGTATTTT. It specifies CASGEYGAADTQYF.

The V call is TRBV4-1, the J call TRBJ2-2; weak D call: TRBD1 (6 bases). The CDR3 consists of 15 residues. V was clipped by 4 bases and J by 2 bases, with 11 bases between them. Germline CDR1 is MGHRA and CDR2 is YSYEKL. CDR3 region: CASSRQGTNTGELFF. The CDR3 nucleotides are TGCGCCAGCAGCCGGCAGGGGACAAACACCGGGGAGCTGTTTTTT.

The V gene is TRBV5-1, the J gene TRBJ2-7; 9 nucleotides line up with TRBD1. Germline CDR1 SGHRS, CDR2 YFSETQ. V dropped 4 bases and J dropped 2; count of bases not matched to a gene: 4. This CDR3 spans 14 amino acids. The CDR3 region is CASSQTGGAYEQYF. The CDR3, as DNA: TGCGCCAGCAGCCAGACAGGGGGGGCCTACGAGCAGTACTTC.

The DNA of the CDR3 is TGTGCCAGCAGGGGGGACAGGAATCAGCCCCAGCATTTT. Translating gives CASRGDRNQPQHF. The chain uses TRBV28 and TRBJ1-5, with 8 bases lining up with TRBD1. Unmatched junction bases numbered 2, after V lost 6 bases and J lost 4 bases. Germline-derived CDR1 and CDR2 are MDHEN and SYDVKM. The CDR3 has 13 amino acids.

The chain recombines TRBV27 with TRBJ2-5; perhaps TRBD2 as D (5 bases). This CDR3 spans 13 amino acids. Germline V CDR1 and CDR2: MNHEY, SMNVEV (reference sequence). Trimming stripped 3 bases from V and 3 bases from J, with 8 bases between. The DNA for the CDR3 is TGTGCCAGCAGTTTTTCCGGGGAAGAGACCCAGTACTTC. Protein: CASSFSGEETQYF.

This chain links TRBV7-2 with TRBJ2-5; TRBD1 might be the D (6 bases). The assigned J gene may be wrong: the sequence end matches TRBJ2-7 better. Germline CDR1 reads SGHTA; CDR2 reads FQGNSA. This CDR3 spans 13 amino acids. The CDR3 nucleotides read TGTGCCAGCAGCCCCAACAGGGTTGTCGAGCAGTACTTC. It encodes CASSPNRVVEQYF.

The table lists this clone with a few counts. V and J are TRBV2 and TRBJ2-5; D unresolved. Germline CDR1 and CDR2: SNHLY and FYNNEI. This CDR3 is 12 amino acids long. Deletions cut 8 bases from V and 4 bases from J, with 11 bases between. The CDR3 region is CASGEVGETQYF. The CDR3 region has the DNA TGTGCCAGCGGAGAGGTAGGAGAGACCCAGTACTTC.

The J gene is TRBJ2-1, the V gene TRBV9, with 7 bases matching TRBD2. The germline gives CDR1 SGDLS, CDR2 YYNGEE. This CDR3 spans 16 amino acids. With V trimmed by 0 bases and J by 6 bases, 9 bases remained unmatched. The CDR3 region has the DNA TGTGCCAGCAGCGTAGGGGAGGGCGGGATCCCCAATGAGCAGTTCTTC. Translating gives CASSVGEGGIPNEQFF.

This clone was picked up one time. The chain is built from TRBV18 and TRBJ2-5; 9 bases are shared with TRBD1. J lost 5 bases, V lost 6 bases, and 10 bases had no gene match. This CDR3 comprises 15 residues. The V gene's germline CDR1 is KGHSH and CDR2 LQKENI. The CDR3 loop reads CASSGTGRYKETQYF. CDR3 bases: TGTGCCAGCTCTGGGACAGGGAGGTACAAGGAGACCCAGTACTTC.

The gene calls are TRBV19 and TRBJ2-1; a possible D gene is TRBD1 (6 bases). Trimming took off 8 bases at V and 5 bases at J, with 16 bases between the two ends. CDR1 is LNHDA and CDR2 is SQIVND in the germline V gene (reference sequence). CDR3 size: 14 residues. The CDR3: CASSGTRTNNEQFF. DNA for the CDR3: TGTGCCAGTTCCGGGACAAGGACGAACAATGAGCAGTTCTTC.

The chain recombines TRBV12-5 with TRBJ2-7, with TRBD1 matching 7 bases. The CDR3 totals 13 residues. Losses at the gene ends were 7 bases for V and 2 bases for J; bases not matched to a gene: 5. Germline CDR1 is LGHNT and CDR2 is FRNRAP. DNA of the CDR3: TGTGCTAGTGCCCGGGACAGTACCTACGAGCAGTACTTC. Its translation is CASARDSTYEQYF.

V is TRBV7-2 and J is TRBJ2-5; D might be TRBD1 (5 bases). Germline-derived CDR1 and CDR2 are SGHTA and FQGNSA. The CDR3 is 11 amino acids. The V end lost 4 bases, the J end lost 9 bases, and 9 bases lay between the germline ends. In DNA form, the CDR3 reads TGTGCCAGCAGCTCCTTAGGGGCCCAGTACTTC. Amino acids: CASSSLGAQYF.

This clone was recorded only once. This chain joins TRBV7-2 and TRBJ2-5, with 8 bases that match TRBD2. J was trimmed by 5 bases and V by 3 bases; bases with no gene match: 5. This CDR3 is built from 14 residues. Germline V gene data show CDR1 as SGHTA and CDR2 as FQGNSA. DNA for the CDR3: TGTGCCAGCAGCTTTCATAGCGGGGCGGAGACCCAGTACTTC. Its translation is CASSFHSGAETQYF.

This chain joins TRBV30 and TRBJ2-7, with unresolved D. Looked up from germline, CDR1 is GTSNPN and CDR2 is SVGIG (reference sequence). This CDR3 has 13 residues. V was shortened by 1 base and J by 0 bases, with 7 bases between the two germline ends. CDR3 in amino acids: CAWSADISYEQYF. The CDR3 nucleotides are TGTGCCTGGAGTGCCGACATCTCCTACGAGCAGTACTTC.

CDR3 sequence: CASSLVQGLYEQYF. The CDR3 bases are TGTGCCAGCAGTCTGGTACAGGGGTTATACGAGCAGTACTTC. The V gene is TRBV28, the J gene TRBJ2-7; 7 nucleotides align to TRBD1. The CDR3 loop spans 14 amino acids. Germline CDR1 is MDHEN and CDR2 is SYDVKM. V trimming: 5 bases; J trimming: 4 bases; junction bases outside the gene matches: 8.

J is TRBJ1-1 and V is TRBV6-5, with TRBD1 identical over 8 bases. Germline values: CDR1 MNHEY, CDR2 SVGAGI. After removal of 4 bases from V and 4 bases from J, the junction contained 8 bases not matched to a gene. This CDR3 region has 15 residues. CDR3 DNA sequence: TGTGCCAGCAGTTTGGACAGGGTGGAGACCACTGAAGCTTTCTTT. It codes for CASSLDRVETTEAFF.